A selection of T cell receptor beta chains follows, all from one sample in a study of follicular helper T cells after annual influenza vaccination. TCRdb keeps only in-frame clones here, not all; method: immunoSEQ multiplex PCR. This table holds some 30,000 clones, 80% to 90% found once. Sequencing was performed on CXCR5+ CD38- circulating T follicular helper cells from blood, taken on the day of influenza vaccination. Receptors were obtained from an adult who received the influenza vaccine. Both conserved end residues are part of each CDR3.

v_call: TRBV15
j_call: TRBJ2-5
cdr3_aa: CATSISSGRTQYF

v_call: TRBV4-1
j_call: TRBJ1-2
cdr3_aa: CASSQQTGGNYGYTF

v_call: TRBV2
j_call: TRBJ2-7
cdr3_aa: CASRAERGFSYEQYF

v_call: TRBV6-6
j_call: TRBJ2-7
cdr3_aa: CASMTRPSGMNEQYF

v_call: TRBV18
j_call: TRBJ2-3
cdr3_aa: CASSPGTSGNTDTQYF

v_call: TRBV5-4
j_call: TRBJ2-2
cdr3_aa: CASSWGPGGRALRNTGELFF

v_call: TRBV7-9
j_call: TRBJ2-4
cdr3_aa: CASSLRLDIQYF

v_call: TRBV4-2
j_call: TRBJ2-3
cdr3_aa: CASSQEYSGPDTQYF

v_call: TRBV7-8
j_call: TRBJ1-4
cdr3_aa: CASSKGQGIEKLFF

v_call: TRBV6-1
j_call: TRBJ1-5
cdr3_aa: CASSKQRSQPQHF

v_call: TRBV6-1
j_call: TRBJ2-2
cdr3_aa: CASTRSGGLPGELFF

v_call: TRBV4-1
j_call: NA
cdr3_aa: CASSPQASGLRSSSYEQYF

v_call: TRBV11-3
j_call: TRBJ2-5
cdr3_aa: CASSHGGGQETQYF

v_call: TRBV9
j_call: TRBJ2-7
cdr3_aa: CASSVGAGGSSYEQYF

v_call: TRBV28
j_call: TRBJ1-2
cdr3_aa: CASRYPNSRDRGRYGYTF

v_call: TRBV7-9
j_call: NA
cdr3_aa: CASSHFPRLIYEQYF

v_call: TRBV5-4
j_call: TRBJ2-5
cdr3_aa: CASSLGRAAQLETQYF

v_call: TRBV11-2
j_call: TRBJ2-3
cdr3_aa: CASSSRLAGGKADTQYF

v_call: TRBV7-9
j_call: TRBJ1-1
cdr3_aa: CASSLSAGTGPGEAFF

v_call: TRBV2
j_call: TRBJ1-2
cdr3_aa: CASSPNRGGGYTF

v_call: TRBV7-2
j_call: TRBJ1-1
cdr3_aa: CASSVGQGAAVFPEAFF

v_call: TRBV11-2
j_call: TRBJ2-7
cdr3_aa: CASSRGAGYEQYF

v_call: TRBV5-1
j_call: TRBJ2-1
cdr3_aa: CASSLGQGKYNEQFF

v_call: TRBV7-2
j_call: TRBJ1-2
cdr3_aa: CASSQRRIEGGYTF

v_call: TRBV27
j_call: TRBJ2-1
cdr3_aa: CASSGTSGSWNEQFF

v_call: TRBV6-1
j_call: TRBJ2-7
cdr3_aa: CASSPRTGASYEQYF

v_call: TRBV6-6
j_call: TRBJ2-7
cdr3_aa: CASKAKTGPLYEQYF

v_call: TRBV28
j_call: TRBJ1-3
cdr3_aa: CASNPLGRGGNTIYF

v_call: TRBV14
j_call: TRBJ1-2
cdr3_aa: CASRGHGGRYGYTF

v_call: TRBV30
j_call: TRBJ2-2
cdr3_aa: CAWRTGQVYTGELFF

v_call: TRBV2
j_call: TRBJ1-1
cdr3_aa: CASSLPDRRNTEAFF

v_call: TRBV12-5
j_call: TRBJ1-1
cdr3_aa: CASGRDRSTEAFF

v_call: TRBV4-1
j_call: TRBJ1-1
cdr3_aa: CASSQNRGTEAFF

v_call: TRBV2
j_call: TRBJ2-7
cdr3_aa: CASTAGTVSYEQYF

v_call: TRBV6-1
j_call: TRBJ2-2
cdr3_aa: CASLRSFLNTGELFF

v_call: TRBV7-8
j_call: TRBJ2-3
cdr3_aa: CASSPSGAGPDTQYF

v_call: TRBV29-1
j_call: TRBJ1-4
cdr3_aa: CSVEDRWQGSEKLFF

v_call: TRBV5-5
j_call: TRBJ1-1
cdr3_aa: CASSSAAGTGSYLAEDFF

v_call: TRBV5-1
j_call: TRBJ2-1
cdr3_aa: CASRTGTGNEQFF

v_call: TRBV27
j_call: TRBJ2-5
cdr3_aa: CASARTSGVFGQETQYF

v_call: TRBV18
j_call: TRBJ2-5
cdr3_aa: CASSKQGVGQETQYF

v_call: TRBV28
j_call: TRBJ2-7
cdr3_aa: CASSLTSSEAEQYF

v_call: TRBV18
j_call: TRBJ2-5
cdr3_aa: CASSLWDRVETQYF

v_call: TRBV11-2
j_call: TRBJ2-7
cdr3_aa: CASSLDTGTYEQYF

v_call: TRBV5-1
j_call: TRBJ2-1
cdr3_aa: CASSLDSRERYNEQFF

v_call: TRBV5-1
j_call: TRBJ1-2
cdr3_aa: CASSSFAGESINTF

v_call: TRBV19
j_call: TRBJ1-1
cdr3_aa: CASSIAAMNTEAFF

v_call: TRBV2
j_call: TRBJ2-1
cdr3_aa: CAIKGLSYNEQFF

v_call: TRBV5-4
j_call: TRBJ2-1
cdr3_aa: CASSSTGPNEQFF

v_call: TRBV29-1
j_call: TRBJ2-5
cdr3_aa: CSVAGSTGGETQYF

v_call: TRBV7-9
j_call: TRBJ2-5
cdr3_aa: CASSLLDREETQYF

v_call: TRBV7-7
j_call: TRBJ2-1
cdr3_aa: CASSLATVGSEQFF

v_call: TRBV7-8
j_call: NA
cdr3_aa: CASSLVGVAGDEQYF